This T cell receptor beta chain was sequenced in a study of low-dose radiotherapy and immunotherapy resistance in tumors. Across the whole study: Members of Cohort 1 were treated with 0.5 Gy per fraction every 2 weeks. The prescribed total PTV dose was 6.5 Gy. Each fraction given to Cohort 2 every two weeks delivered 1 Gy, and the total reached 13 Gy over 26 weeks.

Time point specified: before trial treatment. This clonotype was counted many times. Primers targeting TRAV and TRBV primed first-strand cDNA, covering alpha and beta chains. TCR amplification used about 18 PCR cycles, a constant-region primer and a V-primer adapter. TCRdb fed the reads into MiXCR, producing one record per CDR3 protein. The profile shows more than 70,000 distinct CDR3 sequences, around 30% of them singletons. V lost 1 base, J lost 2 bases, and 13 bases lay in between. Germline lookup yields CDR1 MGHRA and CDR2 YSYEKL. This CDR3 is built from 16 residues. The starting material was PBMCs, obtained before treatment. The source of this sequence is a female donor with ovarian cancer. The chain couples TRBV4-1 to TRBJ2-3; no definite D call. CDR3 residues: CASSQVQSVYTDTQYF. The CDR3 nucleotides read TGCGCCAGCAGCCAAGTACAGTCAGTCTACACAGATACGCAGTATTTT.